The present T cell receptor (beta chain) was sequenced within a study of blood T cell dynamics during melanoma immunotherapy. Overall study: First-line therapy was either pembrolizumab or nivolumab with ipilimumab for metastatic melanoma. Whole-study results and caveats: Cell-free DNA CDR3 sequences most resembled the immune-effector CD8+ subset, which was also most clonal.

The time point is: week 3, after first cycle of checkpoint inhibitor. Memory T cells counted as immune-effector cells when CD3+ CD4- CD8+ CD45RA- CD45RO-high CD27- CCR7-. At 12 weeks after first infusion, RECIST 1.1 defined response for most patients. Comment on this clone: Its matching antigen is unknown.

The trim removed 5 bases at V and 3 bases at J, leaving 9 bases unmatched. Looked up from germline, CDR1 is MNHEY and CDR2 is SMNVEV (reference sequence). The CDR3 is 16 residues long. Profiled with immunoSEQ multiplex PCR; TCRdb holds only in-frame clones, not every one. The table shows 750 to 900 clones, with 84% occurring only once. This sequence joins TRBV27 and TRBJ2-3; 9 bases are a match to TRBD2. The source was CD8+ T cells from blood, collected from a patient treated with checkpoint blockade. This sequence was found in a human donor with melanoma. The CDR3 spells CASSPLAGGITDTQYF. The DNA of the CDR3 is TGTGCCAGCAGTCCTCTTGCGGGAGGGATAACAGATACGCAGTATTTT.